The clone carrying this TCR beta chain was counted at least ten times. These data belong to a study of metastatic and nonmetastatic thyroid tumors. The entire patient cohort was treatment-naive prior to thyroid surgery. Per the germline V gene, CDR1 is SNHLY and CDR2 is FYNNEI. CDR3 length equals 15 residues. V lost 4 bases to trimming and J lost 0 bases; unmatched junction nucleotides: 2. TCRdb ran MiXCR on the PCR reads. Of around 50,000 clones listed, approximately 20% are singletons. The chain couples TRBV2 to TRBJ1-5; 8 nucleotides match TRBD1. Sequenced input: blood. The receptor was isolated from a male donor with papillary thyroid cancer or a benign thyroid nodule (not recorded which). Some clones in this sample may be carry-over from other donors' samples. CDR3 loop: CASSGQGTSNQPQHF. Written as DNA, the CDR3 is TGTGCCAGCAGTGGACAGGGGACTAGCAATCAGCCCCAGCATTTT.